These T cell receptor beta chains were read from a single sample in a study of T-cell reconstitution after alpha-beta-depleted transplantation in children. MiXCR, run by TCRdb on the PCR reads, gives a single entry per CDR3 protein. The top ten clones hold approximately 1.1% of a sample with about 640,000 distinct CDR3 sequences, around 16% of them seen once. Sequenced material: PBMCs from the stem cell graft donor, taken from the stem cell graft. The receptors derive from a human donor who donated a stem cell graft to a child with acute myeloid leukemia. The CDR3 runs from the conserved cysteine through the conserved F or W. A D gene is named only where the DNA matches it firmly. Some rows mark clone size as missing; the rest say once, few, many or name a class of expanded clone.

abundance: -
v_gene: TRBV20-1
j_gene: TRBJ1-1
d_gene: TRBD1
CDR3nt: TGCAGTGGTGGACAGGGACTTGGGAACACTGAAGCTTTCTTT
CDR3aa: CSGGQGLGNTEAFF

abundance: few
v_gene: TRBV7-2
j_gene: TRBJ2-5
d_gene: -
CDR3nt: TGTGCCAGCAGCATTAGGATGGACGGAGAGACCCAGTACTTC
CDR3aa: CASSIRMDGETQYF

abundance: -
v_gene: TRBV12-3/TRBV12-4
j_gene: TRBJ1-5
d_gene: -
CDR3nt: TGTGCCAGCAGTCCCTCCAACAGGGAAAGCCAGCCCCAGCATTTT
CDR3aa: CASSPSNRESQPQHF

abundance: many
v_gene: TRBV20-1
j_gene: TRBJ2-3
d_gene: -
CDR3nt: TGCAGTGCTAGAAGACAGCTCTACACAGATACGCAGTATTTT
CDR3aa: CSARRQLYTDTQYF

abundance: many
v_gene: TRBV20-1
j_gene: TRBJ2-1
d_gene: TRBD2
CDR3nt: TGCAGTGCATCCGGTAGCGGGGTAACCTACAATGAGCAGTTCTTC
CDR3aa: CSASGSGVTYNEQFF

abundance: many
v_gene: TRBV20-1
j_gene: TRBJ1-4
d_gene: -
CDR3nt: TGCAGTGCTAGAGATTTCGGCGGGGTTGGAGAAAAACTGTTTTTT
CDR3aa: CSARDFGGVGEKLFF

abundance: many
v_gene: TRBV18
j_gene: TRBJ1-1
d_gene: -
CDR3nt: TGTGCCAGCTCACCTTCCGCCAACACTGAAGCTTTCTTT
CDR3aa: CASSPSANTEAFF

abundance: many
v_gene: TRBV20-1
j_gene: TRBJ1-4
d_gene: TRBD1
CDR3nt: TGCAGTGCAAATTTCCGGGACAGTCATGAAAAACTGTTTTTT
CDR3aa: CSANFRDSHEKLFF

abundance: -
v_gene: TRBV4-2
j_gene: TRBJ2-7
d_gene: TRBD1
CDR3nt: TGTGCCAGCAGCCCCGCCCCGGACAGGCCTAACTCCTACGAGCAGTACTTC
CDR3aa: CASSPAPDRPNSYEQYF

abundance: many
v_gene: TRBV5-5
j_gene: TRBJ1-3
d_gene: -
CDR3nt: TGTGCCAGCAGCTTGGGGGCGTCCTCATCCTCTGGAAACACCATATATTTT
CDR3aa: CASSLGASSSSGNTIYF

abundance: many
v_gene: TRBV5-1
j_gene: TRBJ2-3
d_gene: -
CDR3nt: TGCGCCAGCAGCTTGGGTAATACGCAGTATTTT
CDR3aa: CASSLGNTQYF

abundance: -
v_gene: TRBV25-1
j_gene: TRBJ2-2
d_gene: -
CDR3nt: TGTGCCAGCAGTGAATGGGCCGTTACCAACACCGGGGAGCTGTTTTTT
CDR3aa: CASSEWAVTNTGELFF

abundance: many
v_gene: TRBV12-3/TRBV12-4
j_gene: TRBJ2-5
d_gene: -
CDR3nt: TGTGCCAGCAGTTTCGGTCGGCGGGTTTGGGAGACCCAGTACTTC
CDR3aa: CASSFGRRVWETQYF

abundance: -
v_gene: TRBV12-3/TRBV12-4
j_gene: TRBJ1-6
d_gene: TRBD1
CDR3nt: TGTGCCAGCAGGGGACAGGCCTATTCACCCCTCCACTTT
CDR3aa: CASRGQAYSPLHF

abundance: many
v_gene: TRBV12-3/TRBV12-4
j_gene: TRBJ2-7
d_gene: -
CDR3nt: TGTGCCAGCAGTTCCCGTGGGGATGGGTACGAGCAGTACTTC
CDR3aa: CASSSRGDGYEQYF

abundance: many
v_gene: TRBV20-1
j_gene: TRBJ1-5
d_gene: -
CDR3nt: TGCAGTGTCGGTACAGGGCCTCTTAGCAATCAGCCCCAGCATTTT
CDR3aa: CSVGTGPLSNQPQHF